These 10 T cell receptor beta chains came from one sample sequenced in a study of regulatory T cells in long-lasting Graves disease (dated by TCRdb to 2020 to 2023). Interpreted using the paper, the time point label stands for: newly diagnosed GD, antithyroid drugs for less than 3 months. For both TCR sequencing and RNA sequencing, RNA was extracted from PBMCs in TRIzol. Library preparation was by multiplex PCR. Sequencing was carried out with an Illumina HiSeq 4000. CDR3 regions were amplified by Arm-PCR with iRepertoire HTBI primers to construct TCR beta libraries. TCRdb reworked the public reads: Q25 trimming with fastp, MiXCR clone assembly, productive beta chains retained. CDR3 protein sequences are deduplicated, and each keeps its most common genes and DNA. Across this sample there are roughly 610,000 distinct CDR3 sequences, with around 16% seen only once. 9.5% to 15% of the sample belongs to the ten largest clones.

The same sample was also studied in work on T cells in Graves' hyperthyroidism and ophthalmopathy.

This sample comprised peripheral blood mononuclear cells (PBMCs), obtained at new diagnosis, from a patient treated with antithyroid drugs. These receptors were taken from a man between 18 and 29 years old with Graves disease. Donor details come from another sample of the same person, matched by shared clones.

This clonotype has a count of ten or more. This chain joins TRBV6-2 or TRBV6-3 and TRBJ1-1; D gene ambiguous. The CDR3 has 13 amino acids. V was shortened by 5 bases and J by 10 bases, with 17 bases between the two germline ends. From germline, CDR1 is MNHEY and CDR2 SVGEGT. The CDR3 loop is CASSEEGGSGAFF. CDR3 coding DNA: TGTGCCAGCAGTGAAGAAGGAGGATCAGGAGCTTTCTTT.

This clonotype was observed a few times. Here the CDR3 DNA reads TGTGCCTGGAGTGTCGGGCTAGCGGGAGGTGAGACCCAGTACTTC. Its protein product is CAWSVGLAGGETQYF. The gene calls are TRBV30 and TRBJ2-5; 11 bases map to TRBD2. Trimming took 0 bases from V and 5 from J; bases not matched to a gene: 5. CDR1 is GTSNPN, CDR2 SVGIG, per germline (reference sequence). This CDR3 comprises 15 residues.

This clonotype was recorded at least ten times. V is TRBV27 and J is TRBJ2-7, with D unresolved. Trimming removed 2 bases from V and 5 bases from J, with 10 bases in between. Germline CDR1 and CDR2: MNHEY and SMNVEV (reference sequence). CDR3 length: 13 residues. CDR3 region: CASSLGVVDEQYF. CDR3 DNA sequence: TGTGCCAGCAGTTTAGGAGTGGTCGACGAGCAGTACTTC.

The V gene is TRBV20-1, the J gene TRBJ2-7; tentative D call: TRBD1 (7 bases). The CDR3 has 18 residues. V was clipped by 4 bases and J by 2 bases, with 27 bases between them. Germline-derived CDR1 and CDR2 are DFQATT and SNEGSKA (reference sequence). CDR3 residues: CSATPRGTAGTFPYEQYF. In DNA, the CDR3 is TGCAGTGCTACCCCACGCGGGACAGCCGGGACTTTCCCCTACGAGCAGTACTTC.

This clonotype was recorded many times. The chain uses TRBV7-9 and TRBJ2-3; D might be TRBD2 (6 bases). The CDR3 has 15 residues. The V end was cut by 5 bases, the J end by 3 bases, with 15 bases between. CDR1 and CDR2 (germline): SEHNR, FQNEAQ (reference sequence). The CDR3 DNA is TGTGCCAGCAGCCGTCCGGGAGCTATAACAGATACGCAGTATTTT. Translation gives CASSRPGAITDTQYF.

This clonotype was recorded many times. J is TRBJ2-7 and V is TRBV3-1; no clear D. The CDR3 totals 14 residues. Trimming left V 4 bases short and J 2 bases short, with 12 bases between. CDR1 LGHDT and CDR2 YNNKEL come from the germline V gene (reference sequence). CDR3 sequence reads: CASSPYQQTYEQYF. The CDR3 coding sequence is TGTGCCAGCAGCCCATACCAACAGACCTACGAGCAGTACTTC.

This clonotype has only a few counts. As DNA, the CDR3 is TGTGCCAGCAGAGAAGCGGGCAGGGGTAATTCACCCCTCCACTTT. This encodes CASREAGRGNSPLHF. The V and J genes are TRBV11-2 and TRBJ1-6; D perhaps matches TRBD1 (6 bases). Germline loops: CDR1 SGHAT, CDR2 FQNNGV. The length of the CDR3 is 15 residues. With 6 bases removed from V and 6 bases from J, the gap between germline ends came to 15 bases.

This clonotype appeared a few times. The CDR3 spells CATSRGVNYGYTF. DNA of the CDR3: TGTGCCACCTCACGGGGAGTCAACTATGGCTACACCTTC. The chain carries TRBV6-4 and TRBJ1-2; no definite D call. V was trimmed by 10 bases and J by 2 bases, leaving 14 bases between them. The CDR3 extends over 13 amino acids. From germline, CDR1 is MRHNA and CDR2 SNTAGT.

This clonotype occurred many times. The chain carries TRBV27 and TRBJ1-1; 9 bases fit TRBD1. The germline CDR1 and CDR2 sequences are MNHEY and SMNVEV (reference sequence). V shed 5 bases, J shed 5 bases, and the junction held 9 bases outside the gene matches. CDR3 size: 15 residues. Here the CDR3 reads CASSPQQGARTEAFF. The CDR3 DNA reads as TGTGCCAGCAGTCCTCAACAGGGGGCGCGGACTGAAGCTTTCTTT.

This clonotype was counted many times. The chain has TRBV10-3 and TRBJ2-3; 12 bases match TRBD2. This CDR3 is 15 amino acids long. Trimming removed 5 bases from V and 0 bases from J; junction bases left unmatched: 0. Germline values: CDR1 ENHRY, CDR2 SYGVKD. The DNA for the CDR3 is TGTGCCATCAGTACTAGCGGGAGGAGCACAGATACGCAGTATTTT. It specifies CAISTSGRSTDTQYF.